The source of this T cell receptor (beta chain) is a study of cytomegalovirus exposure and HLA in healthy donors. Regarding the study as a whole: While the bulk of TCR sequences proved rare, some public TCRs turned up in many donors. Later, an analysis showed that TCR beta chains associated with HLA were more clonally expanded than others that were equally common.

Turning to this clone: The antigen remains undetermined.

The V and J ends lost 3 bases and 5 bases, in that order; junction bases with no gene match: 1. Germline V gene data show CDR1 as SGHRS and CDR2 as YFSETQ. The CDR3 length is 12 residues. PCR used 60 Vbeta primers and 13 Jbeta primers. Using immunoSEQ multiplex PCR, the repertoire was profiled, and TCRdb retains in-frame clones only, with some absent. The listing contains just under 90,000 clones. The rearrangement links TRBV5-1 to TRBJ2-7; 8 positions agree with TRBD1. The TCR was taken from a girl between 5 and 17 years old in good health and CMV-seropositive. Sequenced: PBMCs. The CDR3 nucleotides read TGCGCCAGCAGCTCGGACAGGGACGAGCAGTACTTC. Its translation: CASSSDRDEQYF.